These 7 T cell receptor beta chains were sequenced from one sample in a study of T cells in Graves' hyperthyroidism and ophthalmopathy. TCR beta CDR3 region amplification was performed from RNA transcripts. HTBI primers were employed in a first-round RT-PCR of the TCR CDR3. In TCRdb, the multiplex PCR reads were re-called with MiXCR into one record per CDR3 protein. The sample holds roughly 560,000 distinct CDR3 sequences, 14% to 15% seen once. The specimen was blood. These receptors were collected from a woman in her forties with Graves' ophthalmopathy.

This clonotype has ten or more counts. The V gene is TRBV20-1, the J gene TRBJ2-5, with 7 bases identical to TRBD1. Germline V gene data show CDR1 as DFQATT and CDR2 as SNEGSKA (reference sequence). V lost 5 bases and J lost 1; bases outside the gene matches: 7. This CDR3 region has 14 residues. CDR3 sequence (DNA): TGCAGTGCTTCCGGACAGGAACTCCAAGAGACCCAGTACTTC. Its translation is CSASGQELQETQYF.

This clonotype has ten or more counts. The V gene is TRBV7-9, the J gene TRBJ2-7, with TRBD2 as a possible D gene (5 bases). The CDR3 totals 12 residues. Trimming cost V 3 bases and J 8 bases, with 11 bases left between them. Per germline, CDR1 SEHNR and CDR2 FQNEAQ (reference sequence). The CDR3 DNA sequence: TGTGCCAGCAGCTTGGACCGGGGTCAGCAGTACTTC. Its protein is CASSLDRGQQYF.

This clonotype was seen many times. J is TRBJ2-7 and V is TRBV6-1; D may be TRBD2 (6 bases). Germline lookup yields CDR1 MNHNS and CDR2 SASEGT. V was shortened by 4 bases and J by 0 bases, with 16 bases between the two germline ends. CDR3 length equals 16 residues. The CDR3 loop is CASSAGTPHLSYEQYF. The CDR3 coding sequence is TGTGCCAGCAGTGCCGGGACTCCTCACCTCTCCTACGAGCAGTACTTC.

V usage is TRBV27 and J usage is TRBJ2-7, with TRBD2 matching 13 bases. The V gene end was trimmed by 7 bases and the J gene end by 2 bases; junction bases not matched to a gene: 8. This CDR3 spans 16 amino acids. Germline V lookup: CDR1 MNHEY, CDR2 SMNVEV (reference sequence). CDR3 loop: CASMLKGLAGAYEQYF. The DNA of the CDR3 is TGTGCCAGCATGCTTAAAGGACTAGCGGGAGCCTACGAGCAGTACTTC.

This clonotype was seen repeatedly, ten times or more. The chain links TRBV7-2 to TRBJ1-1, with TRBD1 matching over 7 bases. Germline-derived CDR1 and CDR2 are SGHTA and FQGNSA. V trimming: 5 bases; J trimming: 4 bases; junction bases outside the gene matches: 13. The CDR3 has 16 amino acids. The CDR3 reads CASSRNAGQLSTEAFF. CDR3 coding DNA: TGTGCCAGCAGCCGAAACGCGGGACAGTTAAGCACTGAAGCTTTCTTT.

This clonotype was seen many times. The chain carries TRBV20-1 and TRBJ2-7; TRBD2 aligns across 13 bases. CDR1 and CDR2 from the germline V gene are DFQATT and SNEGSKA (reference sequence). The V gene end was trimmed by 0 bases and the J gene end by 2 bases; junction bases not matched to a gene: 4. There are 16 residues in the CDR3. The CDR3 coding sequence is TGCAGTGCTAGAGACGATACTAGCGGGAGGGCCTACGAGCAGTACTTC. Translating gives CSARDDTSGRAYEQYF.

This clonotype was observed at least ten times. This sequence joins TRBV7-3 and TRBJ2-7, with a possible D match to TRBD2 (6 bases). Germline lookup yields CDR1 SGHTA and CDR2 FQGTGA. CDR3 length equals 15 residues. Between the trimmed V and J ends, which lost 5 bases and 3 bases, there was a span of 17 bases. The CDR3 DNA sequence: TGTGCCAGCAGCCCCACCGGGGTAGCGGACTACGAGCAGTACTTC. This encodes CASSPTGVADYEQYF.